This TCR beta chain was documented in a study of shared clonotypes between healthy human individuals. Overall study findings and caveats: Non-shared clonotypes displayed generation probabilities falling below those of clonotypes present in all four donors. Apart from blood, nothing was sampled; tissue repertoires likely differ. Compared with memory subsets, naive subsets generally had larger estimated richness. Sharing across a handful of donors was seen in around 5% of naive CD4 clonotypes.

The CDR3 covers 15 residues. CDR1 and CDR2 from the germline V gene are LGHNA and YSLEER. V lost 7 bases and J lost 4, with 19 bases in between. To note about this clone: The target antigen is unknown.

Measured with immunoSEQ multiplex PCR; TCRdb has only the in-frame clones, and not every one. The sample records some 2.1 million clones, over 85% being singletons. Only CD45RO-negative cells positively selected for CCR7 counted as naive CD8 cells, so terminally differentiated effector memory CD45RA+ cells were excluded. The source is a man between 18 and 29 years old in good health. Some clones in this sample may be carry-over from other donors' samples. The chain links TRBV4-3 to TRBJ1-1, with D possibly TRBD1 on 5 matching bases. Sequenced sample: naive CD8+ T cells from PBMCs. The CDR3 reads CASTKVGWGSTEAFF. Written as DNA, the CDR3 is TGCGCCAGCACCAAAGTCGGATGGGGCAGCACTGAAGCTTTCTTT.